The table lists the clone carrying this TCR beta chain with many counts. The antigen remains unidentified. RNA transcripts provided the source from which TCR beta CDR3 regions were amplified. HTBI primers drove first-round RT-PCR of the TCR CDR3. Using its own MiXCR run on the multiplex PCR reads, TCRdb lists one record per CDR3 protein. The table includes 270,000 or so distinct CDR3 sequences, nearly 15% detected once. This CDR3 region has 16 residues. The germline gives CDR1 SGHRS, CDR2 YFSETQ. Trimming at V came to 0 bases and at J to 7 bases, leaving 11 bases not matched to a gene. This specimen belongs to a study of T cells in Graves' hyperthyroidism and ophthalmopathy. General study findings and limits: Among clonotypes expanded in thyroid above 0.001, most were also found in blood.

The hyperthyroidism patients had all been newly diagnosed, and their disease duration was under 2 months. Their ages ranged from 18 to 65 years. Clinical symptoms, serum thyroxine, TRAb, thyroid ultrasound and orbital computed tomography informed diagnoses. Blood was sampled at initial diagnosis of hyperthyroidism, prior to onset of any ophthalmopathy symptoms. The rearrangement uses TRBV5-1 and TRBJ1-1; 8 bases map to TRBD1. The receptor was isolated from a woman in her forties or fifties with Graves' hyperthyroidism that later progressed to Graves' ophthalmopathy. The specimen sequenced was blood. The CDR3 DNA reads as TGCGCCAGCAGCTTGGGGGGCCAACAGGGGGAAAGTGAAGCTTTCTTT. This codes for CASSLGGQQGESEAFF.